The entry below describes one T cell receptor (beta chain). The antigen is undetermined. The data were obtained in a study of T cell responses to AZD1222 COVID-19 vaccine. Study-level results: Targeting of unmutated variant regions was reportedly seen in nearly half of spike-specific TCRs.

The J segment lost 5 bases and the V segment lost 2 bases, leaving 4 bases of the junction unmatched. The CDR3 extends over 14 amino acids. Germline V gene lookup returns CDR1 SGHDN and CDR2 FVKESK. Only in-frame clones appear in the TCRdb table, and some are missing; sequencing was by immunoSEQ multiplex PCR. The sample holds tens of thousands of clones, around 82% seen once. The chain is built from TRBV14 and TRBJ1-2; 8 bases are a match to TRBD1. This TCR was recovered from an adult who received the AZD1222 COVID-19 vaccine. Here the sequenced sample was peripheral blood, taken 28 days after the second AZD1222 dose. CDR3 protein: CASSQQRQGYGYTF. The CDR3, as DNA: TGTGCCAGCAGCCAACAGCGACAGGGGTATGGCTACACCTTC.